The rows below give T cell receptor beta chains drawn from one sample of a study of T cell changes during pregnancy in multiple sclerosis. Only in-frame clones appear in the TCRdb table, and some are missing; sequencing was by immunoSEQ multiplex PCR. Found here are around 100,000 clones, 85% to 95% of them singletons; the top ten hold approximately 0.97%. Specimen: peripheral blood, collected before pregnancy. The receptor source for this set is a female donor with multiple sclerosis, enrolled in a pregnancy study. Both conserved end residues are part of each CDR3.

J gene: TRBJ2-3
V gene: TRBV19
CDR3 protein: CASSPVVAGDTQYF

J gene: TRBJ2-1
V gene: TRBV10-2
CDR3 protein: CASSRNTGATYNEQFF

J gene: TRBJ1-2
V gene: TRBV19
CDR3 protein: CASTVGGSYGYTF

J gene: TRBJ2-5
V gene: TRBV30
CDR3 protein: CAWSPPGETQYF

J gene: TRBJ2-1
V gene: TRBV30
CDR3 protein: CAGTSGSFDNEQFF

J gene: TRBJ2-1
V gene: TRBV7-8
CDR3 protein: CASSGGGWTGYNEQFF

J gene: TRBJ2-1
V gene: TRBV29-1
CDR3 protein: CSAQGTSGRSYNEQFF

J gene: TRBJ2-3
V gene: TRBV7-3
CDR3 protein: CASSYGLAGAKDTQYF

J gene: TRBJ2-1
V gene: TRBV29-1
CDR3 protein: CSVDRARAMSGNEQFF

J gene: TRBJ1-5
V gene: TRBV11-3
CDR3 protein: CASSLEIKGYSNQPQHF

J gene: TRBJ1-3
V gene: TRBV27
CDR3 protein: CASSLSTGRTQISSGNTIYF

J gene: TRBJ2-7
V gene: TRBV7-8
CDR3 protein: CASSSTGTSGFYEQYF

J gene: TRBJ1-2
V gene: TRBV6-5
CDR3 protein: CASRDRGSNYGYTF

J gene: TRBJ2-7
V gene: TRBV27
CDR3 protein: CASSGQGLALYEQYF

J gene: TRBJ2-7
V gene: TRBV28
CDR3 protein: CASTLPARSYEQYF

J gene: TRBJ2-4
V gene: TRBV7-9
CDR3 protein: CASSSSRGQDLAKNIQYF

J gene: TRBJ2-1
V gene: TRBV6-5
CDR3 protein: CASSYAQGRNEQFF

J gene: TRBJ2-3
V gene: TRBV5-1
CDR3 protein: CASRVGHSASTDTQYF

J gene: TRBJ2-5
V gene: TRBV28
CDR3 protein: CATVRGRETQYF

J gene: TRBJ2-1
V gene: TRBV5-1
CDR3 protein: CASSLTAGGQEFF

J gene: TRBJ1-1
V gene: TRBV25-1
CDR3 protein: CASSEQGGLSFF

J gene: TRBJ2-3
V gene: TRBV19
CDR3 protein: CASKERLTDTQYF

J gene: TRBJ2-7
V gene: TRBV5-1
CDR3 protein: CASGPGGYSYEQYF

J gene: TRBJ1-5
V gene: TRBV30
CDR3 protein: CAWRPNTGRGNQPQHF

J gene: TRBJ2-2
V gene: TRBV19
CDR3 protein: CASSILPPTGELFF

J gene: TRBJ2-1
V gene: TRBV11-2
CDR3 protein: CASSLGGTYNEQFF

J gene: TRBJ2-3
V gene: TRBV30
CDR3 protein: CAWSVGSGSTDTQYF

J gene: TRBJ2-1
V gene: TRBV2
CDR3 protein: CASSPPMDSYNEQFF

J gene: TRBJ1-2
V gene: TRBV28
CDR3 protein: CASSLFGGRLNYGYTF

J gene: TRBJ2-7
V gene: TRBV4-1
CDR3 protein: CASSSTGGASYEQYF

J gene: TRBJ2-3
V gene: TRBV19
CDR3 protein: CASSPTSGSFSSGTDTQYF

J gene: TRBJ2-5
V gene: TRBV6-1
CDR3 protein: CASSEIEEYQETQYF

J gene: TRBJ2-3
V gene: TRBV27
CDR3 protein: CASNLAGGLVGQYF

J gene: TRBJ2-2
V gene: TRBV7-8
CDR3 protein: CASSLATPQSGNPNTGELFF

J gene: TRBJ2-6
V gene: TRBV30
CDR3 protein: CAWTSGANVLTF

J gene: TRBJ2-1
V gene: TRBV11-2
CDR3 protein: CASSLGFLGRQDEQFF

J gene: TRBJ2-7
V gene: TRBV11-3
CDR3 protein: CASSLAAGYEQYF

J gene: TRBJ2-1
V gene: TRBV27
CDR3 protein: CASSRGTPNEQFF

J gene: TRBJ2-1
V gene: TRBV5-6
CDR3 protein: CASSWTVDNEQFF

J gene: TRBJ1-1
V gene: TRBV4-1
CDR3 protein: CASSQGGQLGRGTEAFF

J gene: TRBJ2-7
V gene: TRBV2
CDR3 protein: CASSVRAGGPTYEQYF

J gene: TRBJ2-4
V gene: TRBV5-6
CDR3 protein: CASSPGQGTGGYIQYF

J gene: TRBJ2-2
V gene: TRBV4-2
CDR3 protein: CASSQGKVAVNTGELFF

J gene: TRBJ2-5
V gene: TRBV30
CDR3 protein: CAWSKTSVETQYF

J gene: TRBJ1-1
V gene: TRBV4-1
CDR3 protein: CASSQLTPGQGFTEAFF

J gene: TRBJ2-6
V gene: TRBV30
CDR3 protein: CAWSVDRGQGASGANVLTF

J gene: TRBJ1-5
V gene: TRBV5-1
CDR3 protein: CASSLAGGRSQPQHF

J gene: TRBJ2-5
V gene: TRBV27
CDR3 protein: CASSVTGNPRETQYF

J gene: TRBJ2-7
V gene: TRBV5-1
CDR3 protein: CASSFKTGGVYEQYF

J gene: TRBJ1-1
V gene: TRBV6-5
CDR3 protein: CASSDTGTTTEAFF

J gene: TRBJ2-3
V gene: TRBV25-1
CDR3 protein: CASAGTSGRADTQYF

J gene: TRBJ1-1
V gene: TRBV27
CDR3 protein: CASSYRGRTEAFF

J gene: TRBJ1-2
V gene: TRBV7-9
CDR3 protein: CASSPPGQSNYGYTF

J gene: TRBJ2-1
V gene: TRBV11-1
CDR3 protein: CASSLIGTNGGRLVSEQFF